The 26 T cell receptor beta chains listed next were all sequenced from one sample in a study of blood T cell repertoires in COVID-19. Assay used: immunoSEQ multiplex PCR; TCRdb lists only in-frame clones, some missing. The repertoire includes about 74,000 clones, 75% to 85% of them detected once, and roughly a sixth sits in the top ten. The sample was peripheral blood. These receptors came from a human donor in a cohort sampled during active COVID-19.

On this clone: At one end the junction does not follow the germline gene, possibly because of a read error. The rearrangement joins TRBV7-7 to TRBJ2-3, with a weak D call TRBD2 (5 bases). The CDR3 length is 13 residues. From germline, CDR1 is SSHAT and CDR2 FNYEAQ (reference sequence). CDR3 in DNA: TGTGCTAGCAGCCTACTTAGCGCCGATACGCAGTATTTT. It is translated as CASSLLSADTQYF.

The chain recombines TRBV25-1 with TRBJ1-2, with 7 bases aligning to TRBD1. Germline loops: CDR1 MGHDK, CDR2 SYGVNS. Germline trimming cut 6 bases from V and 8 bases from J; bases unmatched to any gene: 3. The CDR3 loop spans 11 amino acids. In DNA, the CDR3 is TGTGCCAGCAGCCGGGACAGCGGCTACACCTTC. It codes for CASSRDSGYTF.

This clone was found a few times. The chain recombines TRBV27 with TRBJ1-6; 8 bases map to TRBD1. J gave up 14 bases and V 4 bases, and 13 bases lay outside the gene matches. The germline V gene has CDR1 MNHEY and CDR2 SMNVEV (reference sequence). The CDR3 is 15 amino acids. The CDR3 loop reads CASSSHGAGGRSLHF. The CDR3 DNA follows: TGTGCCAGCAGTTCCCACGGGGCAGGGGGCAGATCCCTCCACTTT.

This chain connects TRBV5-1 to TRBJ2-7, with D possibly TRBD2 on 5 matching bases. The CDR3 sequence is 15 residues long. V lost 1 base to trimming and J lost 9 bases, with 20 bases between them. CDR1 and CDR2 from the germline V gene are SGHRS and YFSETQ. This chain's CDR3 is CASSLKLAGAWGQYF. Written as DNA, the CDR3 is TGCGCCAGCAGCTTGAAGCTGGCGGGTGCCTGGGGGCAGTACTTC.

The chain carries TRBV6-2 or TRBV6-3 and TRBJ2-7; 12 bases are a match to TRBD2. The CDR3 runs to 15 residues. V was pared by 6 bases and J by 7 bases, with 10 bases of the junction left unmatched. Germline CDR1 is MNHEY and CDR2 is SVGEGT. This chain's CDR3 is CASSPLTSGSGEQYF. The CDR3 DNA reads as TGTGCCAGCAGCCCCTTGACTAGCGGGAGTGGGGAGCAGTACTTC.

The chain is built from TRBV5-1 and TRBJ2-1; TRBD2 aligns across 10 bases. CDR1 is SGHRS, CDR2 YFSETQ, per germline. This CDR3 has 16 amino acids. V shed 4 bases and J 5 bases; nucleotides not matched to a gene: 9. The CDR3 reads CASSPDLLAGNNEQFF. In nucleotides, the CDR3 is TGCGCCAGCAGCCCCGACCTACTAGCGGGAAACAATGAGCAGTTCTTC. Drawing the rest from reference TRBV5-1 and TRBJ2-1, the complete variable domain is KAGVTQTPRYLIKTRGQQVTLSCSPISGHRSVSWYQQTPGQGLQFLFEYFSETQRNKGNFPGRFSGRQFSNSRSEMNVSTLELGDSALYLCASSPDLLAGNNEQFFGPGTRLTVL.

The gene calls are TRBV15 and TRBJ2-7, with TRBD2 matching 14 bases. Germline loops: CDR1 LNHNV, CDR2 YYDKDF (reference sequence). This CDR3 comprises 19 residues. V was clipped by 3 bases and J by 0 bases; unmatched bases: 10. The CDR3 here is CATSRAGTSGSRGSYEQYF. The DNA of the CDR3 is TGTGCCACCAGCAGGGCTGGGACTAGCGGGAGTCGGGGCTCCTACGAGCAGTACTTC. Variable domain in full (rest from reference TRBV15 and TRBJ2-7): DAMVIQNPRYQVTQFGKPVTLSCSQTLNHNVMYWYQQKSSQAPKLLFHYYDKDFNNEADTPDNFQSRRPNTSFCFLDIRSPGLGDTAMYLCATSRAGTSGSRGSYEQYFGPGTRLTVT.

V usage is TRBV12-3 or TRBV12-4 and J usage is TRBJ1-2; unclear D gene. The CDR3 runs to 13 residues. Trimming removed 4 bases from V and 5 bases from J, with 11 bases in between. The CDR3 spells CASSWAGEYGYTF. The CDR3 nucleotides are TGTGCCAGCAGTTGGGCGGGAGAATATGGCTACACCTTC.

This clone was seen once. CDR3: CSASLRRGGYEQFF. The CDR3 DNA is TGCAGTGCTAGTCTAAGGCGGGGGGGATATGAGCAGTTCTTC. The chain joins TRBV20-1 to TRBJ2-1; 9 nucleotides line up with TRBD2. The V and J ends lost 3 bases and 8 bases, in that order; junction bases with no gene match: 8. Germline-derived CDR1 and CDR2 are DFQATT and SNEGSKA (reference sequence). The CDR3 is 14 residues long.

This clone was observed a single time. The chain is built from TRBV7-7 and TRBJ1-1; tentative D call: TRBD1 (6 bases). Germline values: CDR1 SSHAT, CDR2 FNYEAQ (reference sequence). This CDR3 comprises 16 residues. V was clipped by 0 bases and J by 6 bases, with 17 bases between them. CDR3 DNA sequence: TGTGCCAGCAGCTTAGCGCATGACAGGCTTAACCCTGAAGCTTTCTTT. Translation: CASSLAHDRLNPEAFF.

The rearrangement joins TRBV11-2 to TRBJ2-7; TRBD1 might be the D (6 bases). The V gene's germline CDR1 is SGHAT and CDR2 FQNNGV. V lost 3 bases to trimming and J lost 3 bases, with 6 bases between them. The CDR3 totals 12 residues. The CDR3 region is CASSLTGYEQYF. The CDR3 nucleotides read TGTGCCAGCAGCTTGACAGGCTACGAGCAGTACTTC. The whole variable domain, remainder taken from reference TRBV11-2 and TRBJ2-7, is EAGVAQSPRYKIIEKRQSVAFWCNPISGHATLYWYQQILGQGPKLLIQFQNNGVVDDSQLPKDRFSAERLKGVDSTLKIQPAKLEDSAVYLCASSLTGYEQYFGPGTRLTVT.

In nucleotides, the CDR3 is TGTGCCAGCACTTCCACAGGATCCTATAATTCACCCCTCCACTTT. This codes for CASTSTGSYNSPLHF. The rearrangement links TRBV28 to TRBJ1-6; possible D gene TRBD1, 5 bases. The V end was cut by 7 bases, the J end by 1 base, with 11 bases between. The CDR3 has 15 amino acids. Looked up from germline, CDR1 is MDHEN and CDR2 is SYDVKM.

The CDR3 region has the DNA TGTGCCTGGAGTCCCAACAGGGGGCTTGGCACTGAAGCTTTCTTT. This translates into CAWSPNRGLGTEAFF. The genes are TRBV30 and TRBJ1-1; TRBD1 matches at 9 bases. The germline gives CDR1 GTSNPN, CDR2 SVGIG (reference sequence). The CDR3 is 15 amino acids. V lost 2 bases and J lost 4; bases outside the gene matches: 8.

The V and J genes are TRBV7-2 and TRBJ1-6; D ambiguous. Trimming took 5 bases from V and 9 from J, leaving 11 bases between them. Germline V gene lookup returns CDR1 SGHTA and CDR2 FQGNSA. CDR3 length: 13 amino acids. The CDR3 region is CASSPRLGSPLHF. The CDR3 region has the DNA TGTGCCAGCAGCCCAAGACTGGGTTCACCCCTCCACTTT.

The chain is built from TRBV7-2 and TRBJ2-3; no firm D call. The CDR3 runs 14 residues. CDR1 is SGHTA and CDR2 is FQGNSA in the germline V gene. V shed 4 bases and J shed 5 bases, with 13 bases lying between them. The CDR3 DNA follows: TGTGCCAGCAGCTCCTATCCTCTAGTAGATACGCAGTATTTT. It is translated as CASSSYPLVDTQYF.

The chain has TRBV7-2 and TRBJ2-5; D remains unclear. The end of the DNA is better explained by TRBJ2-7, so the J call may be wrong. This CDR3 comprises 16 residues. Germline loops: CDR1 SGHTA, CDR2 FQGNSA. CDR3 sequence reads: CASSLARRRGRNEQYF. The CDR3 DNA is TGTGCCAGCAGCTTAGCGCGCCGGAGAGGTCGAAACGAGCAGTACTTC.

V is TRBV5-8 and J is TRBJ2-1; tentatively, D is TRBD1 (5 bases). CDR3 size: 11 residues. From germline, CDR1 is SGHTS and CDR2 YDEGEE. V shed 5 bases and J shed 7 bases, with 7 bases lying between them. CDR3 in amino acids: CASRRTNEQFF. In DNA form, the CDR3 reads TGTGCCAGCAGAAGGACAAATGAGCAGTTCTTC. Complete variable domain (other parts from reference TRBV5-8 and TRBJ2-1): EAGVTQSPTHLIKTRGQQATLRCSPISGHTSVYWYQQALGLGLQFLLWYDEGEERNRGNFPPRFSGRQFPNYSSELNVNALELEDSALYLCASRRTNEQFFGPGTRLTVL.

This clone was detected once. The gene calls are TRBV28 and TRBJ2-7; no definite D call. The CDR3 sequence is 14 residues long. V dropped 2 bases and J dropped 1 base, with 9 bases sitting between them. Germline V CDR1 and CDR2: MDHEN, SYDVKM. CDR3 sequence: CASSLEAESYEQYF. CDR3 bases: TGTGCCAGCAGTTTAGAGGCGGAATCCTACGAGCAGTACTTC.

The chain joins TRBV2 to TRBJ2-5; no reliable D call. The CDR3 consists of 13 residues. V lost 10 bases and J lost 0, with 12 bases in between. Germline V lookup: CDR1 SNHLY, CDR2 FYNNEI. DNA for the CDR3: TGTGCCACCAACTCTCTGTACCAAGAGACCCAGTACTTC. Translating gives CATNSLYQETQYF.

V usage is TRBV19 and J usage is TRBJ2-1; the D gene is possibly TRBD2 (5 bases). The length of the CDR3 is 14 residues. Germline lookup yields CDR1 LNHDA and CDR2 SQIVND (reference sequence). Trimming removed 4 bases from V and 4 bases from J, with 11 bases in between. The CDR3 DNA sequence: TGTGCCAGTAGTAGAGCGGCCTCATACAATGAGCAGTTCTTC. It codes for CASSRAASYNEQFF.

The chain combines TRBV7-8 with TRBJ1-1, with D unresolved. The germline V gene has CDR1 SGHVS and CDR2 FQNEAQ. Trimming shortened V by 1 base and J by 2 bases, and 8 bases separated the two germline ends. This CDR3 has 14 residues. For the CDR3, the DNA is TGTGCCAGCAGCTTAGTGGGAGGAAACACTGAAGCTTTCTTT. It is translated as CASSLVGGNTEAFF.

The rearrangement joins TRBV18 to TRBJ2-7, with a tentative D call TRBD2 (5 bases). CDR1 and CDR2 from the germline V gene are KGHSH and LQKENI. The CDR3 has 14 amino acids. Trimming shortened V by 2 bases and J by 4 bases, and 12 bases separated the two germline ends. The CDR3 sequence is CASSPTREHYEQYF. The CDR3 nucleotides are TGTGCCAGCTCACCAACCCGGGAACATTACGAGCAGTACTTC.

The V and J genes are TRBV15 and TRBJ1-4, with a weak D call TRBD1 (5 bases). V was trimmed by 0 bases and J by 4 bases, leaving 12 bases between them. The CDR3 consists of 16 residues. CDR1 LNHNV and CDR2 YYDKDF come from the germline V gene (reference sequence). CDR3 in amino acids: CATSRDPPGGNEKLFF. CDR3 bases: TGTGCCACCAGCAGAGATCCCCCGGGGGGTAATGAAAAACTGTTTTTT.

The chain joins TRBV19 to TRBJ1-5, with D uncertain. V shed 4 bases and J shed 2 bases, with 6 bases lying between them. This CDR3 is built from 13 residues. Germline V gene sequence: CDR1 LNHDA, CDR2 SQIVND (reference sequence). CDR3 DNA sequence: TGTGCCAGTAGTAACTTCCGCAATCAGCCCCAGCATTTT. It codes for CASSNFRNQPQHF. The complete variable domain, with remaining parts taken from reference TRBV19 and TRBJ1-5, reads DGGITQSPKYLFRKEGQNVTLSCEQNLNHDAMYWYRQDPGQGLRLIYYSQIVNDFQKGDIAEGYSVSREKKESFPLTVTSAQKNPTAFYLCASSNFRNQPQHFGDGTRLSIL.

J is TRBJ2-7 and V is TRBV5-1, with 10 positions matching TRBD2. V was pared by 4 bases and J by 3 bases, with 4 bases of the junction left unmatched. Germline V lookup: CDR1 SGHRS, CDR2 YFSETQ. This CDR3 contains 14 residues. The CDR3 spells CASSSASGSYEQYF. Here the CDR3 DNA reads TGCGCCAGCAGCAGCGCTAGCGGGAGCTACGAGCAGTACTTC.

The chain joins TRBV30 to TRBJ2-3; a weak D match, TRBD2 (5 bases). Germline assignment: CDR1 GTSNPN and CDR2 SVGIG (reference sequence). V shed 3 bases and J shed 6 bases, with 19 bases lying between them. The CDR3 is 15 amino acids. CDR3 protein: CAWSGNSIPTDTQYF. The CDR3 coding sequence is TGTGCCTGGAGCGGGAACTCGATACCCACGGATACGCAGTATTTT.